This is a list of T cell receptor beta chains from one sample in a study of neurological immune-mediated disorders. In TCRdb, the 5' RACE reads were re-called with MiXCR into one record per CDR3 protein. The sample gives around 20,000 distinct CDR3 sequences, roughly 6.2% of which show up once; roughly 40% is in the top ten. The sequencing input was CD8+ T cells from blood. Receptors originate from a young man in good health. Each CDR3 is given with its conserved first and last residue. A D gene is named only where the DNA matches it firmly. Size values are once, few and many counts, or a class for expanded clones, and some rows have none.

TRBD2	many	TRBJ2-2	TRBV12-3/TRBV12-4	TGTGCCAGCAGAACCACTCTCAGCGGGGCGAACACCGGGGAGCTGTTTTTT	CASRTTLSGANTGELFF
TRBD1	-	TRBJ1-1	TRBV7-9	TGTGTCAGCAGGCCTGGGACAGGAAACACTGAAGCTTTCTTT	CVSRPGTGNTEAFF
-	many	TRBJ1-5	TRBV30	TGTGCCTGGAGTGGGGGAGTGGGCAGCAATCAGCCCCAGCATTTT	CAWSGGVGSNQPQHF
TRBD2	many	TRBJ2-7	TRBV2	TGTGCCAGCAGCGAGGGACTAGCGGGGGATAACTCCTACGAGCAGTACTTC	CASSEGLAGDNSYEQYF
-	many	TRBJ2-7	TRBV7-9	TGTGCCAGCAGCTTATATACCTACGAGCAGTACTTC	CASSLYTYEQYF
-	many	TRBJ2-2	TRBV7-8	TGTGCCAGCAGGACGACAGGTGCCGGGGAGCTGTTTTTT	CASRTTGAGELFF
-	many	TRBJ1-1	TRBV5-1	TGCGCCAGCAGCTGGGCTGGGGGGCCTGAAGCTTTCTTT	CASSWAGGPEAFF
TRBD1	many	TRBJ2-6	TRBV18	TGTGCCAGCTCCCCCACGGGACAGGGGCCGTCTGGGGCCAACGTCCTGACTTTC	CASSPTGQGPSGANVLTF
-	many	TRBJ1-5	TRBV7-9	TGTGCCAGCAGCTTAGTGGGGGGAAAGGGCAATCAGCCCCAGCATTTT	CASSLVGGKGNQPQHF
-	many	TRBJ2-3	TRBV21-1	TGTGCCAGCAGCAAAGTAAGGACTAGCGGGGGGAAGACAGATACGCAGTATTTT	CASSKVRTSGGKTDTQYF
-	many	TRBJ1-4	TRBV7-9	TGTGCCAGCAGCTCGCCCCCCAGGGGCCTTAATGAAAAACTGTTTTTT	CASSSPPRGLNEKLFF
-	many	TRBJ2-7	TRBV20-1	TGCAGTGCTAGAGATCTCTCCCAGCAACCTTCCTACGAGCAGTACTTC	CSARDLSQQPSYEQYF
TRBD1	many	TRBJ1-3	TRBV9	TGTGCCAGCAGCGCCGGGACAGCTCTTTGGGGAAACACCATATATTTT	CASSAGTALWGNTIYF
TRBD1	many	TRBJ2-7	TRBV9	TGTGCCAGCAGCGCCGGACAGGGGACCTCTACGACGCAGTACTTC	CASSAGQGTSTTQYF
TRBD1	many	TRBJ1-1	TRBV7-9	TGTGCCAGCAGCTTCCAGGGGGCGAACACTGAAGCTTTCTTT	CASSFQGANTEAFF
-	many	TRBJ2-5	TRBV15	TGTGCCACCAGCAGAGTCCCCGCTGGGGCCCTTCGGGAGACCCAGTACTTC	CATSRVPAGALRETQYF
-	many	TRBJ2-7	TRBV12-3/TRBV12-4	TGTGCCAGCAGTTTAGCGGGGGAGAGTTCCTTCTACGAGCAGTACTTC	CASSLAGESSFYEQYF
TRBD1	many	TRBJ2-3	TRBV6-1	TGTGCCAGCAACTGGGACAGGGGCCGACCCACAGATACGCAGTATTTT	CASNWDRGRPTDTQYF
-	-	TRBJ2-7	TRBV7-6	TGTGCCAGCAGCCCCAAAACACAGGGCCGCTACGAGCAGTACTTC	CASSPKTQGRYEQYF
-	many	TRBJ1-1	TRBV6-5	TGTGCCAGCAGCTACGGACAGCCGAACACTGAAGCTTTCTTT	CASSYGQPNTEAFF
-	many	TRBJ2-2	TRBV7-6	TGTGCCAGCAGCTTTTTAGGGCGTTCGGACGGCTCTTACACCGGGGAGCTGTTTTTT	CASSFLGRSDGSYTGELFF
-	-	TRBJ1-6	TRBV20-1	TGCAGTGCTAGAGATGTGGGGCATCTCCACTTT	CSARDVGHLHF
-	many	TRBJ2-3	TRBV7-9	TGTGCCAGCAGCCTGGGGGTCACAGATACGCAGTATTTT	CASSLGVTDTQYF
TRBD2	medium-sized	TRBJ2-1	TRBV12-3/TRBV12-4	TGTGCCAGCAGTCCGAAGCGGGGGGGCCGGGATGAGCAGTTCTTC	CASSPKRGGRDEQFF
-	many	TRBJ1-4	TRBV9	TGTGCCAGCAGCGTACCAGGGGTGGATGAAAAACTGTTTTTT	CASSVPGVDEKLFF
-	many	TRBJ2-1	TRBV12-3/TRBV12-4	TGTGCCAGCAGTTTCTACGGCAATGAGCAGTTCTTC	CASSFYGNEQFF
TRBD1	many	TRBJ2-7	TRBV7-9	TGTGCCAGCAGCCCCTGGGATAAGGGCAACAGGGGGCAAGACGAGCAGTACTTC	CASSPWDKGNRGQDEQYF
-	many	TRBJ2-3	TRBV10-1	TGCGCCAGCAGTGAAGGGAGGCCCACAGATACGCAGTATTTT	CASSEGRPTDTQYF
-	many	TRBJ1-2	TRBV27	TGTGCCAGCAGTGCAAACCGGGACACCTACTATGGCTACACCTTC	CASSANRDTYYGYTF
TRBD1	many	TRBJ1-5	TRBV30	TGTGCCTGGAGTCCGGGACAGGATAATCAGCCCCAGCATTTT	CAWSPGQDNQPQHF
-	many	TRBJ1-1	TRBV20-1	TGCAGTGCCCCAGGGTCCCGGGGCACTGAAGCTTTCTTT	CSAPGSRGTEAFF
-	many	TRBJ2-5	TRBV7-2	TGTGCCAGCAGCTCCGGGACTGATTTTTTGGGAGAGACCCAGTACTTC	CASSSGTDFLGETQYF
-	many	TRBJ2-5	TRBV6-6	TGTGCCAGCAGTGGCCTAGGAGGGGAGGTCGGAGAGACCCAGTACTTC	CASSGLGGEVGETQYF
-	many	TRBJ1-2	TRBV6-5	TGTGCCAGCAGTCAGATAGACAGGCTACGGTATGGCTACACCTTC	CASSQIDRLRYGYTF
-	many	TRBJ1-4	TRBV20-1	TGCAGTGCTAGAGCTACAGGAATAAATGAAAAACTGTTTTTT	CSARATGINEKLFF
-	few	TRBJ1-2	TRBV19	TGTGCCAGTAGTATCGGAAGATACTATGGCTACACCTTC	CASSIGRYYGYTF
TRBD1	many	TRBJ1-1	TRBV4-1	TGCGCCAGCAGCCCAAGGACAGGGGGCAATGGGGACACTGAAGCTTTCTTT	CASSPRTGGNGDTEAFF
TRBD1	many	TRBJ1-5	TRBV7-9	TGTGCCAGCAGCTCCCCGGGACAGGGGGATCAGCCCCAGCATTTT	CASSSPGQGDQPQHF
-	many	TRBJ1-1	TRBV5-1	TGCGCCAGCAGCCCAGAGGACAGTTTGAACACTGAAGCTTTCTTT	CASSPEDSLNTEAFF
-	many	TRBJ2-1	TRBV20-1	TGCAGTGCCGTCAGACAGGAGACCTCCTACAATGAGCAGTTCTTC	CSAVRQETSYNEQFF
TRBD1	many	TRBJ1-1	TRBV29-1	TGCAGCGTAGATGCAGGGGGGTGGACTGAAGCTTTCTTT	CSVDAGGWTEAFF
TRBD1	many	TRBJ2-6	TRBV3-1	TGTGCCAGCAGCCAAGAATGGGACAGGGGGCTAGGGGCCAACGTCCTGACTTTC	CASSQEWDRGLGANVLTF
-	many	TRBJ2-7	TRBV20-1	TGCAGTGCTAAAGGACTCGCTAGCTCCTACGAGCAGTACTTC	CSAKGLASSYEQYF
-	many	TRBJ1-1	TRBV25-1	TGTGCCAGCAGTGAATACCTAGGGGAAGCTTTCTTT	CASSEYLGEAFF
-	many	TRBJ2-5	TRBV4-1	TGCGCCAGCAGCCAAGCCTTTTCCCAAGAGACCCAGTACTTC	CASSQAFSQETQYF
TRBD1	many	TRBJ1-2	TRBV7-9	TGTGCCAGCAGCCGACAGGGTGACTATGGCTACACCTTC	CASSRQGDYGYTF
TRBD2	many	TRBJ2-1	TRBV5-6	TGTGCCAGCAGCTTGGTGCCGGGGGGGACCTACAATGAGCAGTTCTTC	CASSLVPGGTYNEQFF
-	many	TRBJ1-1	TRBV29-1	TGCAGCGTTGAGTGGGGCGGCGGGTACACTGAAGCTTTCTTT	CSVEWGGGYTEAFF
TRBD1	many	TRBJ1-2	TRBV7-9	TGTGCCAGCAGAACCGGGACAGGGCATGGCTACACCTTC	CASRTGTGHGYTF
TRBD1	many	TRBJ2-2	TRBV9	TGTGCCAGCAGCGATTCAGGGGGAATGAACGGGGAGCTGTTTTTT	CASSDSGGMNGELFF
-	many	TRBJ1-1	TRBV12-3/TRBV12-4	TGTGCCAGCAGTCCCCTTGGGTGGGGAAAGGGCGCTGAAGCTTTCTTT	CASSPLGWGKGAEAFF
TRBD2	many	TRBJ2-3	TRBV12-3/TRBV12-4	TGTGCCAGCAGTCCACCATTGGCGGGGGGGGGGACAGATACGCAGTATTTT	CASSPPLAGGGTDTQYF
-	many	TRBJ2-1	TRBV6-5	TGTGCCAGCAGTTGGGTCCTGGACAAGGATGAGCAGTTCTTC	CASSWVLDKDEQFF
-	many	TRBJ1-1	TRBV6-2/TRBV6-3	TGTGCCAGCAGTCGGGGGAACACTGAAGCTTTCTTT	CASSRGNTEAFF
-	many	TRBJ1-5	TRBV12-5	TGTGCTAGTGGTTTGTCTTCCACGTCTCATCAGCCCCAGCATTTT	CASGLSSTSHQPQHF
TRBD1	many	TRBJ1-2	TRBV4-1	TGCGCCAGCAGCCTTAACAGGGGGCTCGTCGGCGGCTACACCTTC	CASSLNRGLVGGYTF
-	many	TRBJ1-1	TRBV12-3/TRBV12-4	TGTGCCAGCAGTTTACCGACCGGGGGACTCACTGAAGCTTTCTTT	CASSLPTGGLTEAFF
-	many	TRBJ2-5	TRBV6-5	TGTGCCAGCAGTTTGGGCCACCGTCGGGAGACCCAGTACTTC	CASSLGHRRETQYF
-	many	TRBJ1-3	TRBV20-1	TGCAGTGCTAGAGATATCGGGGAGGCTGGAAACACCATATATTTT	CSARDIGEAGNTIYF
-	many	TRBJ2-1	TRBV6-2/TRBV6-3	TGTGCCAGCAGTTACCACGTCAGTGACTATCACTCCTACAATGAGCAGTTCTTC	CASSYHVSDYHSYNEQFF